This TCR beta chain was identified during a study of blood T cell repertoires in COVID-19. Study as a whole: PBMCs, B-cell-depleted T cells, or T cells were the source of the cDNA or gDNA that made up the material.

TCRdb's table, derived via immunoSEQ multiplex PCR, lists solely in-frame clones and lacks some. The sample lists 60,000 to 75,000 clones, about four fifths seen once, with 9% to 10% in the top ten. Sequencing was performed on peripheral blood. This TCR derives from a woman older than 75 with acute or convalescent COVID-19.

The CDR3 here is CASKNQRVVGGEDTF. DNA of the CDR3: TGTGCCAGCAAAAACCAAAGGGTGGTCGGCGGGGAGGACACCTTC. The rearrangement links TRBV6-5 to TRBJ1-2, with D hard to call. Trimming pared 7 bases from V and 12 bases from J, leaving 27 bases between. Germline values: CDR1 MNHEY, CDR2 SVGAGI. This CDR3 is 15 amino acids long.